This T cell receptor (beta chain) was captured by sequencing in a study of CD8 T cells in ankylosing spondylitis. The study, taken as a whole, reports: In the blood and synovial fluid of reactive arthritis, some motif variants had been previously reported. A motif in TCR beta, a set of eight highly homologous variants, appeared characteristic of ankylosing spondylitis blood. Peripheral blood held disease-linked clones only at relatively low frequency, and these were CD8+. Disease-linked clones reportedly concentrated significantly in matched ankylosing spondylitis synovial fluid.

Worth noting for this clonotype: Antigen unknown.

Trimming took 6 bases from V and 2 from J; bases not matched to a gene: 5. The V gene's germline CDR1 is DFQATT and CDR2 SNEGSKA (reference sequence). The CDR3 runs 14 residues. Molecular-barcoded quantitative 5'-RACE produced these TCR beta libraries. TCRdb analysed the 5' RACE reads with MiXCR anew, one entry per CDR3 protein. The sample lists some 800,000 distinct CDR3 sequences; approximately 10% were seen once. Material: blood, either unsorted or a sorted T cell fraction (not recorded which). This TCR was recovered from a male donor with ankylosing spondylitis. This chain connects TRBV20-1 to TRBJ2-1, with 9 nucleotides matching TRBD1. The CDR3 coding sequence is TGCAGTGCCAACCGGGACAGGGCCTACAATGAGCAGTTCTTC. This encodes CSANRDRAYNEQFF.